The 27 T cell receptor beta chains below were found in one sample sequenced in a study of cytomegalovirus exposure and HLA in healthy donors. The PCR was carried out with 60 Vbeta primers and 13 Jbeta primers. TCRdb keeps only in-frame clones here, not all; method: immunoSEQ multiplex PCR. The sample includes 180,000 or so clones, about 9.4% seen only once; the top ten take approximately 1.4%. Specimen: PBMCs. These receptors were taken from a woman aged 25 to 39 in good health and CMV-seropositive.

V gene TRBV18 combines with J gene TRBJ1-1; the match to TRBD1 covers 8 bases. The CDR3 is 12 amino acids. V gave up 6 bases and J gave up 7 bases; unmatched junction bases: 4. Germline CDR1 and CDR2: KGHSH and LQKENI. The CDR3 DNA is TGTGCCAGCTCGGCGACAGGGGATGAAGCTTTCTTT. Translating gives CASSATGDEAFF.

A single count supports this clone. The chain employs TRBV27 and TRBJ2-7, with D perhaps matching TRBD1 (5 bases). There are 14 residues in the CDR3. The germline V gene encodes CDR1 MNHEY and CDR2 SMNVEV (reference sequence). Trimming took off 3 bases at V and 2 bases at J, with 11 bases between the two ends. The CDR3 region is CASSLYRGTYEQYF. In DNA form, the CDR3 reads TGTGCCAGCAGTTTGTATAGGGGAACCTACGAGCAGTACTTC.

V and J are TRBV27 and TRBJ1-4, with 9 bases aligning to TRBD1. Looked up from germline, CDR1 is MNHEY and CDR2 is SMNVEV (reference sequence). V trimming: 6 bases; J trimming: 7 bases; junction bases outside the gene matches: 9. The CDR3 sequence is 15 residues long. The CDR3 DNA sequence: TGTGCCAGCAGGGAAAACAGGGGGCGCTCTGAAAAACTGTTTTTT. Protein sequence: CASRENRGRSEKLFF.

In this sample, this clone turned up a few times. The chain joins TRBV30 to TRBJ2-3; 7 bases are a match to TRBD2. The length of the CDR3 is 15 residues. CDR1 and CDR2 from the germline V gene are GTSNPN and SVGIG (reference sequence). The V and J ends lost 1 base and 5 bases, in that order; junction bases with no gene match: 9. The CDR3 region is CAWSGRGGAIDTQYF. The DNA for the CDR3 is TGTGCCTGGAGTGGACGCGGGGGAGCAATAGATACGCAGTATTTT.

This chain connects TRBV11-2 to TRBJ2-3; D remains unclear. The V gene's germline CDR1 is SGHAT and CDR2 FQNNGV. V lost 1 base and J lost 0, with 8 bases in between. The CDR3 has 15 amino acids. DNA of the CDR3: TGTGCCAGCAGCTTAGGGAGTATCAGCACAGATACGCAGTATTTT. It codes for CASSLGSISTDTQYF.

The CDR3 nucleotides read TGTGCCAGCAGCGAGCCCCGGCTAGCGGAGAGCTCCTACGAGCAGTACTTC. This encodes CASSEPRLAESSYEQYF. The chain uses TRBV9 and TRBJ2-7; 7 bases are shared with TRBD2. CDR3 size: 17 residues. Germline loops: CDR1 SGDLS, CDR2 YYNGEE. The ends lost 3 bases at V and 0 bases at J; junction bases unmatched: 12.

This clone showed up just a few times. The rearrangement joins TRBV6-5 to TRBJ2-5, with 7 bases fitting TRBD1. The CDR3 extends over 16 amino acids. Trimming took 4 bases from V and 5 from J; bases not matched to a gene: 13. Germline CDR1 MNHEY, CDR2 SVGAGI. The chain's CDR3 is CASSSRGLTRAETQYF. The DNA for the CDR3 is TGTGCCAGCAGTTCTAGGGGGCTGACTCGAGCGGAGACCCAGTACTTC.

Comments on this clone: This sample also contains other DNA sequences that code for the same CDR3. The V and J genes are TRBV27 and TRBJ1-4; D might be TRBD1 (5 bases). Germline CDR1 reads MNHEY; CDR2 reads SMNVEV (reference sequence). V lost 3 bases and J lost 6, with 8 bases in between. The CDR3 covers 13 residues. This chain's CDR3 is CASSLGGDEKLFF. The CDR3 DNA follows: TGTGCCAGCAGTTTGGGAGGGGATGAAAAACTGTTTTTT.

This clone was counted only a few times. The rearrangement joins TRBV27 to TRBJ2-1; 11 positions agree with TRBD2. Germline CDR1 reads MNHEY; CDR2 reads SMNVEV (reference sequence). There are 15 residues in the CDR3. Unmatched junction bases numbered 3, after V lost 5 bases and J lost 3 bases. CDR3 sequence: CASSATSGVYNEQFF. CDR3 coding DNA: TGTGCCAGCAGTGCGACTAGCGGGGTCTACAATGAGCAGTTCTTC.

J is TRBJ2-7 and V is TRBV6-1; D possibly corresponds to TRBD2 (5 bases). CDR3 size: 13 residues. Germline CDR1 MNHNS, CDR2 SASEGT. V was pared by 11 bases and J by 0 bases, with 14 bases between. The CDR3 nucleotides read TGTGCCGCGGAGGACGTGAGCTCCTACGAGCAGTACTTC. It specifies CAAEDVSSYEQYF.

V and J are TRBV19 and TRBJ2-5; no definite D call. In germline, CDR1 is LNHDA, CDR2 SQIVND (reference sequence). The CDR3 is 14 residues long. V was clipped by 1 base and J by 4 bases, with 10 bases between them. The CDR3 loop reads CASSIAGLRETQYF. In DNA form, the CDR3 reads TGTGCCAGTAGTATAGCAGGCCTGAGAGAGACCCAGTACTTC. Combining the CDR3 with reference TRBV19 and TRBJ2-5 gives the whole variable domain DGGITQSPKYLFRKEGQNVTLSCEQNLNHDAMYWYRQDPGQGLRLIYYSQIVNDFQKGDIAEGYSVSREKKESFPLTVTSAQKNPTAFYLCASSIAGLRETQYFGPGTRLLVL.

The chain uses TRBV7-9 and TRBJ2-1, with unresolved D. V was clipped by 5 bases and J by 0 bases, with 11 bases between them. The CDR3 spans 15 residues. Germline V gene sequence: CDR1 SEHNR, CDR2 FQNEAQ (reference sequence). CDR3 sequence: CASSPTRSSYNEQFF. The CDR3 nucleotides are TGTGCCAGCAGCCCAACCCGGAGCTCCTACAATGAGCAGTTCTTC.

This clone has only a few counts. The CDR3 sequence is CASSFDPGGTSTDTQYF. The CDR3 coding sequence is TGCGCCAGCAGCTTCGACCCAGGGGGGACTAGCACAGATACGCAGTATTTT. The chain couples TRBV5-1 to TRBJ2-3, with D possibly being TRBD1 (7 bases). The CDR3 totals 17 residues. Trimming pared 2 bases from V and 0 bases from J, leaving 16 bases between. Germline V gene lookup returns CDR1 SGHRS and CDR2 YFSETQ.

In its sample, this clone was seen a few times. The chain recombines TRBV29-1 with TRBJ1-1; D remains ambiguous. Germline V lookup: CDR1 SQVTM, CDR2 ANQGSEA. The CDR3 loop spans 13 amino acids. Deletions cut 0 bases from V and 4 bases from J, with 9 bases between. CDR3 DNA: TGCAGCGTTGAAGAAAGGAGGTCCACTGAAGCTTTCTTT. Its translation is CSVEERRSTEAFF.

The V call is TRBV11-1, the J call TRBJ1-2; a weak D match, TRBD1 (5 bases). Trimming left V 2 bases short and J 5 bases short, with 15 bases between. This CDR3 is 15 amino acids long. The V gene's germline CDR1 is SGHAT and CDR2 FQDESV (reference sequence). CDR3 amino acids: CASSLRGFGTYGYTF. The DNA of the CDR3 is TGTGCCAGCAGCTTACGGGGATTTGGGACTTATGGCTACACCTTC. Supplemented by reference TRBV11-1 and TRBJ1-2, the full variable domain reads EAEVAQSPRYKITEKSQAVAFWCDPISGHATLYWYRQILGQGPELLVQFQDESVVDDSQLPKDRFSAERLKGVDSTLKIQPAELGDSAMYLCASSLRGFGTYGYTFGSGTRLTVV.

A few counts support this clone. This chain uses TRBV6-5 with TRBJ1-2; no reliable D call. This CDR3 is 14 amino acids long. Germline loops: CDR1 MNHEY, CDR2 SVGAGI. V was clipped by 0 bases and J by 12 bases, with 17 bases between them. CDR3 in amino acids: CASSYSRETSYHTF. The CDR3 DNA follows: TGTGCCAGCAGTTACTCCCGAGAAACTTCATACCACACCTTC.

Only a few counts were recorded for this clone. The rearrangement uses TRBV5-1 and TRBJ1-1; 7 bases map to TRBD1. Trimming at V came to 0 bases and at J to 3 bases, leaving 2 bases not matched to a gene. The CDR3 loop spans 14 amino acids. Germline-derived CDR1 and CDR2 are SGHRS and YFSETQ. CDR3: CASSLGRGDTEAFF. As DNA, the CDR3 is TGCGCCAGCAGCTTGGGCAGGGGGGACACTGAAGCTTTCTTT.

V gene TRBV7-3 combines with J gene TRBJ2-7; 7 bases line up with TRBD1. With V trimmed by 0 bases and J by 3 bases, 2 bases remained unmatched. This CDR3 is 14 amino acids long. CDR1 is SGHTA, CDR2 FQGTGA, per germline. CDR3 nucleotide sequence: TGTGCCAGCAGCTTAACAGGGGGCATCTACGAGCAGTACTTC. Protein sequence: CASSLTGGIYEQYF.

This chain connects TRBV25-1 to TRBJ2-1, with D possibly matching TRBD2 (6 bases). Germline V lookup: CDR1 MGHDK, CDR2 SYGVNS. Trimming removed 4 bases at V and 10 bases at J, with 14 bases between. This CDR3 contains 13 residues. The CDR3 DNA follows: TGTGCCAGCAGTGCAAAGGAGGGTTGGGAGCAGTTCTTC. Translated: CASSAKEGWEQFF.

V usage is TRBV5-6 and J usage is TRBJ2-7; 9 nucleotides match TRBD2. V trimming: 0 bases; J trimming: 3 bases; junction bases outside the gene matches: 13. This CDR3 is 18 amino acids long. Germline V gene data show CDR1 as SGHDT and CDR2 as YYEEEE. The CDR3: CASSLGPPSSGADYEQYF. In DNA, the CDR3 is TGTGCCAGCAGCTTGGGACCGCCTTCTAGCGGGGCGGACTACGAGCAGTACTTC.

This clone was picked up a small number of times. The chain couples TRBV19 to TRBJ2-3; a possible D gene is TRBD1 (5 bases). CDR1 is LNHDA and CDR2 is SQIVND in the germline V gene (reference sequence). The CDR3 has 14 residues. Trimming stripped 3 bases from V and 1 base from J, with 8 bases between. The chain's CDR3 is CASSMEQGTDTQYF. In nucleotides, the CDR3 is TGTGCCAGTAGTATGGAACAGGGCACAGATACGCAGTATTTT.

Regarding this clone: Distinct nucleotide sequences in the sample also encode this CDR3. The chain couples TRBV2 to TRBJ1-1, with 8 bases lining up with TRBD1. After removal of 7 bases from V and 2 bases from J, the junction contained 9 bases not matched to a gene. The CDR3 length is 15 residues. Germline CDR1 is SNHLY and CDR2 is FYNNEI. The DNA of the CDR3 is TGTGCCAGCACTCCTGACAGGGGCGGAAACACTGAAGCTTTCTTT. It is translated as CASTPDRGGNTEAFF. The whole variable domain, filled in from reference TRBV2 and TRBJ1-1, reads EPEVTQTPSHQVTQMGQEVILRCVPISNHLYFYWYRQILGQKVEFLVSFYNNEISEKSEIFDDQFSVERPDGSNFTLKIRSTKLEDSAMYFCASTPDRGGNTEAFFGQGTRLTVV.

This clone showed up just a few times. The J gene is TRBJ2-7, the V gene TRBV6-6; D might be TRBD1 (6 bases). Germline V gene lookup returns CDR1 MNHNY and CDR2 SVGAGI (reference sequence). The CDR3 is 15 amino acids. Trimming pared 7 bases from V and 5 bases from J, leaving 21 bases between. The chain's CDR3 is CASTRRGQTDDEQYF. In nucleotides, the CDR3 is TGTGCCAGCACCCGAAGAGGACAGACTGACGACGAGCAGTACTTC.

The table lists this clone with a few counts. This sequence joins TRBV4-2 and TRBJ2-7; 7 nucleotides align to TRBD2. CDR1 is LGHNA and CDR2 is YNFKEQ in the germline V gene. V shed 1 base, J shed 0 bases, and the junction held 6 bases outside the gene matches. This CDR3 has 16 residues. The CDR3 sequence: CASSQASGGSSYEQYF. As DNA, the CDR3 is TGTGCCAGCAGCCAAGCTTCCGGCGGGAGCTCCTACGAGCAGTACTTC.

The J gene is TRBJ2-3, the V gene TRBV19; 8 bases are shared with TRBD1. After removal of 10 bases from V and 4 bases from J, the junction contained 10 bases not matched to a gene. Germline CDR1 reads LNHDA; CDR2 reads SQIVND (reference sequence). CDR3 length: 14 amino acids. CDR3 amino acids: CATNRQGAPDTQYF. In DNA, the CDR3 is TGTGCCACCAATCGGCAGGGGGCCCCAGATACGCAGTATTTT.

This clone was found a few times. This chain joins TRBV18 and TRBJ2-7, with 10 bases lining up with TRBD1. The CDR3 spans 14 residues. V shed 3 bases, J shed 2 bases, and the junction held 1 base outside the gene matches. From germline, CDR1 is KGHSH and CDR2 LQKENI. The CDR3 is CASSPGTGAYEQYF. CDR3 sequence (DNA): TGTGCCAGCTCACCCGGGACAGGGGCCTACGAGCAGTACTTC.

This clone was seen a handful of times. CDR3 in DNA: TGTGCCAGCAGCACCAGACAGGGGGTAACTGGCTACACCTTC. It translates to CASSTRQGVTGYTF. J is TRBJ1-2 and V is TRBV2; 9 bases line up with TRBD1. This CDR3 is built from 14 residues. Germline V lookup: CDR1 SNHLY, CDR2 FYNNEI. V shed 6 bases, J shed 7 bases, and the junction held 9 bases outside the gene matches.